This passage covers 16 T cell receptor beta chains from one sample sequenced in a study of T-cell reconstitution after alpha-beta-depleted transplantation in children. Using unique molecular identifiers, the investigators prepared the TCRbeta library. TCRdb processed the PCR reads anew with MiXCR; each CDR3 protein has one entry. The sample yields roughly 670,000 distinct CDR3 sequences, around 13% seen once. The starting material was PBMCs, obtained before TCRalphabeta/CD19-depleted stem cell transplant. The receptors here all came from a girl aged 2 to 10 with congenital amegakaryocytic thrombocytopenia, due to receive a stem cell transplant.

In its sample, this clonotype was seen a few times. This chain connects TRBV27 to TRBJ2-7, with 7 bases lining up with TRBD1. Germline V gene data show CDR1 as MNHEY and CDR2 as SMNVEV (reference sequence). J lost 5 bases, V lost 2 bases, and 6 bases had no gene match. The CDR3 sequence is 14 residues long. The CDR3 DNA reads TGTGCCAGCAGTTTAGTAGGGGGCAAGAACGAGCAGTACTTC. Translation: CASSLVGGKNEQYF.

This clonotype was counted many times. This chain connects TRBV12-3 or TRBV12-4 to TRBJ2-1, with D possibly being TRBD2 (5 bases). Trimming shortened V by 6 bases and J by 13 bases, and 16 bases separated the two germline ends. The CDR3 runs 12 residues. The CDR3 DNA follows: TGTGCCAGCAGGGGCGGGTTTCCCACCCAGTTCTTC. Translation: CASRGGFPTQFF.

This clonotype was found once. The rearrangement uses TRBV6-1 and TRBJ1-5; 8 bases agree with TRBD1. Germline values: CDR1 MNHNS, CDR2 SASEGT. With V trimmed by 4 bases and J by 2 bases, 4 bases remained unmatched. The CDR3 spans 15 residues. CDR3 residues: CASSARGLGNQPQHF. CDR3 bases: TGTGCCAGCAGTGCCAGGGGGCTGGGCAATCAGCCCCAGCATTTT.

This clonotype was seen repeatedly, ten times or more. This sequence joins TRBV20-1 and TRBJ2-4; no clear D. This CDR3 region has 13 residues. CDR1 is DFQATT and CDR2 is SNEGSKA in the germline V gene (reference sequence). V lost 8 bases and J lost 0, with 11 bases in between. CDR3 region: CSFSRIAKNIQYF. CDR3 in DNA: TGCAGTTTCTCGAGGATAGCCAAAAACATTCAGTACTTC.

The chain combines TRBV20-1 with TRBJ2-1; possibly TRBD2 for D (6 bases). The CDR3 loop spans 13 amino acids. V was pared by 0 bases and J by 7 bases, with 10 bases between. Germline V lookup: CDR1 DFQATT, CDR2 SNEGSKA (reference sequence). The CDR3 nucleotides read TGCAGTGCTAGAGATGGAGGGCCAAATGAGCAGTTCTTC. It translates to CSARDGGPNEQFF.

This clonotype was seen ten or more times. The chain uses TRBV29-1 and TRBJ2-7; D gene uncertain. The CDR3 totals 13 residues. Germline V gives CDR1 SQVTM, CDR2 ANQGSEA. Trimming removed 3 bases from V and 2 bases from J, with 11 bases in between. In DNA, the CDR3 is TGCAGCGTTGAGGCAGGACCTACCTACGAGCAGTACTTC. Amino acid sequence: CSVEAGPTYEQYF.

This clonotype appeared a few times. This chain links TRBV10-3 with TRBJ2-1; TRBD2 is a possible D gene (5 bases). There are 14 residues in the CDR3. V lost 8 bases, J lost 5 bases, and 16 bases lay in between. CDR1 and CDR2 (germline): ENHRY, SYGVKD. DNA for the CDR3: TGTGCCATCGGACGCACAGACGGGAACAATGAGCAGTTCTTC. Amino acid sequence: CAIGRTDGNNEQFF.

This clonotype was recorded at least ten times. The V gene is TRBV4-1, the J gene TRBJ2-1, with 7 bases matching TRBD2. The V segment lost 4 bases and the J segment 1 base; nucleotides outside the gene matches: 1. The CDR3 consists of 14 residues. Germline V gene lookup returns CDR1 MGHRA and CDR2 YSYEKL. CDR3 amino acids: CASSPAGSYNEQFF. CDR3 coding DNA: TGCGCCAGCAGCCCAGCGGGATCCTACAATGAGCAGTTCTTC.

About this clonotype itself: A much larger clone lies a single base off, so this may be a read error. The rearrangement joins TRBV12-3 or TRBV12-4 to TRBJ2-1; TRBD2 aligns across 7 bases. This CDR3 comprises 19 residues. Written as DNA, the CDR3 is TGTGCCATCAGTTTAGGTTATTTGGGCGGGAGAGGTTTTTTCAATGAGCAGTTCTTC. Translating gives CAISLGYLGGRGFFNEQFF.

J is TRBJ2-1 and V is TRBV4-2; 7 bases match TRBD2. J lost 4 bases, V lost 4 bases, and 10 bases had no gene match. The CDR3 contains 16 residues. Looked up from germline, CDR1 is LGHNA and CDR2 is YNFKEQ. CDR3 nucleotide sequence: TGTGCCAGCAGCCCCGGGCGGCCGGGAGGATACAATGAGCAGTTCTTC. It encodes CASSPGRPGGYNEQFF.

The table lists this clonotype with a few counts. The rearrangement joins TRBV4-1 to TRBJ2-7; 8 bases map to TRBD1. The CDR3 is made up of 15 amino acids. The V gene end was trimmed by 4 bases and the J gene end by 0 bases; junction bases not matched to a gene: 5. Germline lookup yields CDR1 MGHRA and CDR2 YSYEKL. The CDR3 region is CASSRLTGDSYEQYF. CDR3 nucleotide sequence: TGCGCCAGCAGCCGCCTGACAGGGGACTCCTACGAGCAGTACTTC.

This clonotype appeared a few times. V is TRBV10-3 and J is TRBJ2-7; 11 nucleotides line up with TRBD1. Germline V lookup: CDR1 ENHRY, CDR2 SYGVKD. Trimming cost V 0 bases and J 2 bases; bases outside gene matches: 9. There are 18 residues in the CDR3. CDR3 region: CAISESGKGTGGTYEQYF. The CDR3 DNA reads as TGTGCCATCAGTGAGTCGGGTAAAGGGACAGGGGGGACCTACGAGCAGTACTTC.

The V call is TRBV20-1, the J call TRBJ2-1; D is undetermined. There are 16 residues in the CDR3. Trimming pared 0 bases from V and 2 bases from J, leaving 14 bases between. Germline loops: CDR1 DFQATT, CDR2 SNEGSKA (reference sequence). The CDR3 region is CSARDRIKLAYNEQFF. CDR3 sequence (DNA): TGCAGTGCTAGAGACCGCATTAAGCTGGCCTACAATGAGCAGTTCTTC.

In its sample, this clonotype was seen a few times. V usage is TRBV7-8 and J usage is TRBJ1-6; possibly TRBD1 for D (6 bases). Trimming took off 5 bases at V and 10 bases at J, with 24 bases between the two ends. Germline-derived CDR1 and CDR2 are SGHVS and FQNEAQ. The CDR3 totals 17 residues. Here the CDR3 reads CASSSVWGARGESPLHF. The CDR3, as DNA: TGTGCCAGCAGCAGCGTTTGGGGGGCGCGGGGTGAATCACCCCTCCACTTT.

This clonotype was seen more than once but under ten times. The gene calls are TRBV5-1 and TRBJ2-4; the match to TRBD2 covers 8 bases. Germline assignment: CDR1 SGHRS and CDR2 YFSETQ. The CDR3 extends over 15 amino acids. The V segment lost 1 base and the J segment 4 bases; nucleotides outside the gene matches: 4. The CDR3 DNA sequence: TGCGCCAGCAGCTTGTCAACTAGCGGAAAAAACATTCAGTACTTC. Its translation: CASSLSTSGKNIQYF.

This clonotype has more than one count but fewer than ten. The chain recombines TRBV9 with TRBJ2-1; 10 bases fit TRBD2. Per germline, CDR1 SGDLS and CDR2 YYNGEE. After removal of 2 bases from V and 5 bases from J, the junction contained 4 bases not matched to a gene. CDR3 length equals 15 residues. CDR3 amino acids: CASSVEAGGHNEQFF. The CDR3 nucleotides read TGTGCCAGCAGCGTTGAAGCGGGAGGGCACAATGAGCAGTTCTTC. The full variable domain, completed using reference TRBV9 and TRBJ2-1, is DSGVTQTPKHLITATGQRVTLRCSPRSGDLSVYWYQQSLDQGLQFLIQYYNGEERAKGNILERFSAQQFPDLHSELNLSSLELGDSALYFCASSVEAGGHNEQFFGPGTRLTVL.